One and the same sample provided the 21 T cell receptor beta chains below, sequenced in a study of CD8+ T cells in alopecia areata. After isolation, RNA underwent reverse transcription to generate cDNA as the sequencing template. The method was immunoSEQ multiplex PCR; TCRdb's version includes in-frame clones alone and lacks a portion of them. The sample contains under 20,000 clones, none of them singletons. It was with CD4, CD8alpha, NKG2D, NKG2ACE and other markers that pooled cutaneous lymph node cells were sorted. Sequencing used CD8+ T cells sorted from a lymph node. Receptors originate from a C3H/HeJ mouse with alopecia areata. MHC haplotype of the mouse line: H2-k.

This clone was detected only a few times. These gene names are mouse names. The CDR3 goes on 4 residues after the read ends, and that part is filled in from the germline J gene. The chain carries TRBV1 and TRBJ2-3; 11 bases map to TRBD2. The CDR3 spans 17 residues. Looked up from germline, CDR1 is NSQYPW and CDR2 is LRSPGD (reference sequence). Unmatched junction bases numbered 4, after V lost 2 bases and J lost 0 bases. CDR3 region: CTCSAFGTGGSAETLYF. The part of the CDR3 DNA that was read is TGCACCTGCAGTGCATTTGGGACTGGGGGTAGTGCAGAA.

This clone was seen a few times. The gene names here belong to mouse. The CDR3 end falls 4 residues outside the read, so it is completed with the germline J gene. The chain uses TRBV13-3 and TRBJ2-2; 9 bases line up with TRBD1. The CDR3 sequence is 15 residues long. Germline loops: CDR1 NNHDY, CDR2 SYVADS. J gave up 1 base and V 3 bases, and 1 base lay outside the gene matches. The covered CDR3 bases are TGTGCCAGCAGTGTGGGACAGGGAAACACCGGG. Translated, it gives CASSVGQGNTG. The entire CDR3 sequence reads CASSVGQGNTGQLYF.

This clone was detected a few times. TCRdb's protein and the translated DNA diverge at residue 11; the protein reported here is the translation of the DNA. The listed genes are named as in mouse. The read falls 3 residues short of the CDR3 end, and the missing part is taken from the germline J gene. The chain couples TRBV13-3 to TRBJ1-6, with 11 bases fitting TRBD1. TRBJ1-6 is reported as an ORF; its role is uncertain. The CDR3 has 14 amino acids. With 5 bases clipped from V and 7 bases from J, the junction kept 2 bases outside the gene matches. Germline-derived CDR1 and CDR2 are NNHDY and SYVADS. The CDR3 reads CASSGQGANSPLYF. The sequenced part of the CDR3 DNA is TGTGCCAGCAGCGGACAGGGGGCGAATTCGCCC.

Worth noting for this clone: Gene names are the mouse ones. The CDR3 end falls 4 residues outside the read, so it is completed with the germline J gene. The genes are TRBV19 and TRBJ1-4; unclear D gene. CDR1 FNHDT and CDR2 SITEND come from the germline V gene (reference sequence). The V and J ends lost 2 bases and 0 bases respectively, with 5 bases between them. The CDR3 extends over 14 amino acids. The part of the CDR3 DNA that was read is TGTGCCAGCAGTATTCAGGTTTCCAACGAA. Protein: CASSIQVSNE. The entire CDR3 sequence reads CASSIQVSNERLFF.

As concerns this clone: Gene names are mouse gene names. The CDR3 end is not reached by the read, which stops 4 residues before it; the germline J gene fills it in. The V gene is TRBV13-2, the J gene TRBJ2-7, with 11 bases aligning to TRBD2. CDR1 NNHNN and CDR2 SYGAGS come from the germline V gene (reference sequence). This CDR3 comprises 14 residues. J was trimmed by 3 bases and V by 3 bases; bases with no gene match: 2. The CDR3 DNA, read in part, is TGTGCCAGCGGTGGGGGACTGGGGGTCTAT. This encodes CASGGGLGVY. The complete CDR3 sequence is CASGGGLGVYEQYF.

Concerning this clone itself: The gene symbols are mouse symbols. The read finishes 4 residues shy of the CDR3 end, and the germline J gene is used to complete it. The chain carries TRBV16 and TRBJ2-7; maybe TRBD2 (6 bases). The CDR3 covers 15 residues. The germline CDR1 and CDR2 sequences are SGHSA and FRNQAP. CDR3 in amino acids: CASSLDPLGSYEQYF. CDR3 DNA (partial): TGTGCAAGCAGCTTAGATCCTCTGGGGTCGTAT. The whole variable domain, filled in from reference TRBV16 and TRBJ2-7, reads NAGVIQTPRHKVTGKGQEATLWCEPISGHSAVFWYRQTIVQGLEFLTYFRNQAPIDDSGMPKERFSAQMPNQSHSTLKIQSTQPQDSAVYLCASSLDPLGSYEQYFGPGTRLTVL.

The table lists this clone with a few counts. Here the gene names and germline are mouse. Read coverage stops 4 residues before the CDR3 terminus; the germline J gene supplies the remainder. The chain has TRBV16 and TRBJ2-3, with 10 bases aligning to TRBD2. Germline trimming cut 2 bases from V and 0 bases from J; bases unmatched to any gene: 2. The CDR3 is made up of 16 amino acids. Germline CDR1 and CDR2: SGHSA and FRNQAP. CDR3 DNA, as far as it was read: TGTGCAAGCAGCTTACTGGGGGGGCTTAGTGCAGAA. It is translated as CASSLLGGLSAE. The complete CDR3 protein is CASSLLGGLSAETLYF.

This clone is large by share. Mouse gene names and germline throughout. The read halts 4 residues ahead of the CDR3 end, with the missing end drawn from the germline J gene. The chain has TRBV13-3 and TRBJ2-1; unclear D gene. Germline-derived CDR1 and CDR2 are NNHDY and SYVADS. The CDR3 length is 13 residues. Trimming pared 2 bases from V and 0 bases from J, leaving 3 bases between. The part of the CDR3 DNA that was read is TGTGCCAGCAGTGACCTTAACTATGCT. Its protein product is CASSDLNYA. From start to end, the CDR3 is CASSDLNYAEQFF.

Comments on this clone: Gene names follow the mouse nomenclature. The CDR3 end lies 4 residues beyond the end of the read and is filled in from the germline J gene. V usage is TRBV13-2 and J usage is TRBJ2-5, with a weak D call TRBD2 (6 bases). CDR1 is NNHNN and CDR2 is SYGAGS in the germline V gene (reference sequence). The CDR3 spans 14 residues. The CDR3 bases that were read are TGTGCCAGCGGTGATGCTCTGGGGAAAGAC. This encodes CASGDALGKD. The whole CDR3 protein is CASGDALGKDTQYF.

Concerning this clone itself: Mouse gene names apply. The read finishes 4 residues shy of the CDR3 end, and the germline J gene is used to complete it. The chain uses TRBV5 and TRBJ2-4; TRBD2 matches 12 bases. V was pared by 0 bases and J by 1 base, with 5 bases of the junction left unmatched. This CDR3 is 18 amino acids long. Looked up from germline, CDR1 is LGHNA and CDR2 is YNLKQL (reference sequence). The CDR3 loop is CASSQENDWGGGQNTLYF. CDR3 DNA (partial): TGTGCCAGCAGCCAAGAAAACGACTGGGGGGGCGGTCAAAAC.

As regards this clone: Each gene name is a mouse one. Incomplete CDR3 DNA: TGTGCCAGCAGTGATGGGGGACAGTCAAACACA. Translating gives CASSDGGQSNT. The full CDR3 protein is CASSDGGQSNTEVFF. The rearrangement uses TRBV13-3 and TRBJ1-1; 7 positions match TRBD1. The read ends 4 residues shy of where the CDR3 ends; the end is completed using the germline J gene. Looked up from germline, CDR1 is NNHDY and CDR2 is SYVADS. The ends lost 0 bases at V and 0 bases at J; junction bases unmatched: 2. The CDR3 spans 15 residues.

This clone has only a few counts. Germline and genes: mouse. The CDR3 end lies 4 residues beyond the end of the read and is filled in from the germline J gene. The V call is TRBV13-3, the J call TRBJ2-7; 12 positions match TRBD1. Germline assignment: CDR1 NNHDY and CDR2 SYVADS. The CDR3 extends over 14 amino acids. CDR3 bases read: TGTGCCAGCAGGCCGGGACAGGGGGCTTAT. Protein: CASRPGQGAY. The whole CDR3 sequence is CASRPGQGAYEQYF.

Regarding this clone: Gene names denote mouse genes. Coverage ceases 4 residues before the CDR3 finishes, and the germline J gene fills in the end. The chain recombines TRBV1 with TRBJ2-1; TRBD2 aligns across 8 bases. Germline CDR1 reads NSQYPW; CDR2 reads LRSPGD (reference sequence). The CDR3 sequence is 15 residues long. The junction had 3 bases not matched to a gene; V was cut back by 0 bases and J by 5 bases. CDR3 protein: CTCSAEWGGHAEQFF. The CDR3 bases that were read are TGCACCTGCAGTGCAGAGTGGGGGGGGCATGCT.

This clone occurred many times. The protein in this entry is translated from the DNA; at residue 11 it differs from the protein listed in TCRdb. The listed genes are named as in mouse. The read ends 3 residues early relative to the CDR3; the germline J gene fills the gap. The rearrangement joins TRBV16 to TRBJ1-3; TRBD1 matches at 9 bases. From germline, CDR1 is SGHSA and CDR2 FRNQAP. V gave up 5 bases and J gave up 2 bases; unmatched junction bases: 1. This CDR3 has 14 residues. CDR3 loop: CASSTGGAGNTLYF. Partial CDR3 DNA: TGTGCAAGCAGCACAGGGGGCGCTGGAAATACG.

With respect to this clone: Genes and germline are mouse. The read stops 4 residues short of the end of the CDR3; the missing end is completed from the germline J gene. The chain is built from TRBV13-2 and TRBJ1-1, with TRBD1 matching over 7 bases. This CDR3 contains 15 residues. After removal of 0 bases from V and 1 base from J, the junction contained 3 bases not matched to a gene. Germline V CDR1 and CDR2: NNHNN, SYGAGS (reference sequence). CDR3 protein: CASGDANRGNTEVFF. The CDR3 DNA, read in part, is TGTGCCAGCGGTGATGCGAACAGGGGAAACACA.

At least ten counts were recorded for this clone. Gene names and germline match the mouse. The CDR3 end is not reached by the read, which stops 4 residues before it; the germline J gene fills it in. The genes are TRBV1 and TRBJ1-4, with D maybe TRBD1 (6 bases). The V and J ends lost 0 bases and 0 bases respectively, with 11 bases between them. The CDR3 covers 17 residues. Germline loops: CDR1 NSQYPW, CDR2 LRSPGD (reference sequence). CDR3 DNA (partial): TGCACCTGCAGTGCAGAAATAACAGGGCTTTCCAACGAA. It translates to CTCSAEITGLSNE. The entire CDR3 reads CTCSAEITGLSNERLFF.

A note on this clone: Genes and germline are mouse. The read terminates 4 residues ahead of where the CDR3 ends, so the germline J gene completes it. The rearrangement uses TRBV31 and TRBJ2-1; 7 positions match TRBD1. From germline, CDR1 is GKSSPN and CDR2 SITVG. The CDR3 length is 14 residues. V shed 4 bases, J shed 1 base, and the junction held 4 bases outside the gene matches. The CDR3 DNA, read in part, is TGTGCCTGGATTCCGGGACAGAACTATGCT. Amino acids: CAWIPGQNYA. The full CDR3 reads CAWIPGQNYAEQFF.

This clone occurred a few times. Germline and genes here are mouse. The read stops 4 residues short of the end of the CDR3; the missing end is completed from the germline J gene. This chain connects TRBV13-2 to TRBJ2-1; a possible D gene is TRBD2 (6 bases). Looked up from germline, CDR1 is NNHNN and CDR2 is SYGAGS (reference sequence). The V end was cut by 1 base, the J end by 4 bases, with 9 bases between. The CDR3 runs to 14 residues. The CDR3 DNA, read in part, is TGTGCCAGCGGTGATAGGCTGGGGTATGCT. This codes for CASGDRLGYA. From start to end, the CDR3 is CASGDRLGYAEQFF.

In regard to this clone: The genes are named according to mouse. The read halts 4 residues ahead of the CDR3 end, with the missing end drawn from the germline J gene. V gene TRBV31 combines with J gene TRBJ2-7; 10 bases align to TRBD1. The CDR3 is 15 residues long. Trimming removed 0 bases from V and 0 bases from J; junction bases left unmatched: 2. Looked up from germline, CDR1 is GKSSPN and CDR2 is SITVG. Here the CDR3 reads CAWSLRTGGSYEQYF. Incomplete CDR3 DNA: TGTGCCTGGAGTCTCCGGACAGGGGGCTCCTAT.

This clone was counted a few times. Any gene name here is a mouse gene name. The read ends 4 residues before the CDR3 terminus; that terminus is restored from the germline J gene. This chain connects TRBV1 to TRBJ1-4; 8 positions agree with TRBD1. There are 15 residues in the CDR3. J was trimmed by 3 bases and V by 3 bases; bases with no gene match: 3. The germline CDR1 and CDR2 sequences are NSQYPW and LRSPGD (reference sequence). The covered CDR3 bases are TGCACCTGCAGTGCCCCGGGACAGGCCAACGAA. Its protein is CTCSAPGQANE. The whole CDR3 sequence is CTCSAPGQANERLFF.

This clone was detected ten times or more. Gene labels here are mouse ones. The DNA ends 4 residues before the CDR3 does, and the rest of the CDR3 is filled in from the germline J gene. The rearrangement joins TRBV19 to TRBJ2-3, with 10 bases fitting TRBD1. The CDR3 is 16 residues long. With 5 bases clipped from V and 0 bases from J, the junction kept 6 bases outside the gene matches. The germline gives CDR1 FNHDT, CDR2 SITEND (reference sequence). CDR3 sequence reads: CASSPRDRGSAETLYF. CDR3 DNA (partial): TGTGCCAGCAGCCCTAGGGACAGGGGTAGTGCAGAA.